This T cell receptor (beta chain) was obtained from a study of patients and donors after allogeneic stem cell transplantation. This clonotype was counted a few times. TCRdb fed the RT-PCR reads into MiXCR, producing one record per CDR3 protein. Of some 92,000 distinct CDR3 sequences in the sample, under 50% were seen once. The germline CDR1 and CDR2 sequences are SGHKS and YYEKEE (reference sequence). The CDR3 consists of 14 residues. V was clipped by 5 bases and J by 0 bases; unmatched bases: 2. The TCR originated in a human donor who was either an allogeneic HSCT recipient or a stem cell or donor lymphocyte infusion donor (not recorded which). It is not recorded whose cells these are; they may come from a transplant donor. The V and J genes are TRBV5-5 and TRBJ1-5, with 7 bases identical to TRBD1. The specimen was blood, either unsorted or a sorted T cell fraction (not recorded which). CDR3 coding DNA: TGTGCCAGCAGGGGGACAGATAGCAATCAGCCCCAGCATTTT. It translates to CASRGTDSNQPQHF. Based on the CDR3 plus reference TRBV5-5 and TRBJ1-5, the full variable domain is DAGVTQSPTHLIKTRGQQVTLRCSPISGHKSVSWYQQVLGQGPQFIFQYYEKEERGRGNFPDRFSARQFPNYSSELNVNALLLGDSALYLCASRGTDSNQPQHFGDGTRLSIL.